This entry features one T cell receptor (beta chain) sequence. Its antigen remains unknown. This entry belongs to a study of cytomegalovirus exposure and HLA in healthy donors. Overall study results and limits: Cytomegalovirus association was assigned to about 180 TCR beta chains.

V was clipped by 1 base and J by 2 bases; unmatched bases: 2. CDR3 length equals 16 residues. The germline V gene has CDR1 SGHVS and CDR2 FNYEAQ. The PCR used 60 Vbeta and 13 Jbeta primers. The data were produced by immunoSEQ multiplex PCR, yet TCRdb's version contains in-frame clones alone and is incomplete. The data contain about 110,000 clones, roughly four fifths of them singletons. Sequencing input: PBMCs. This clonotype was sampled from a man younger than 30 in good health and CMV-seronegative. V usage is TRBV7-6 and J usage is TRBJ2-2, with 9 bases fitting TRBD1. CDR3 nucleotide sequence: TGTGCCAGCAGCTTAGTACAGGGGGCTAACACCGGGGAGCTGTTTTTT. Translation: CASSLVQGANTGELFF.